This T cell receptor beta chain originates from a study of OX40 agonist ivuxolimab in advanced cancers. The CDR3 length is 17 residues. CDR1 is SGHAT and CDR2 is FQNNGV in the germline V gene. V shed 0 bases, J shed 7 bases, and the junction held 6 bases outside the gene matches. The investigators sampled blood at baseline, at cycle 4 day 1, and at cycle 7 day 1. TCRdb's table, derived via immunoSEQ multiplex PCR, lists solely in-frame clones and lacks some. The data contain roughly 60,000 clones, roughly 85% of them seen just once; the ten biggest clones take up 0.85% to 0.95%. To note about this clone: No antigen is known for it.

Overall study findings and caveats: The study found among the lowest clonal expansion in partial responders at 0.1-3.0 mg/kg. There were also nonresponders showing low normalized T-cell clonal expansion.

The clonotype was recovered from an adult with an advanced solid tumor such as melanoma, head and neck, liver or kidney cancer. This chain joins TRBV11-2 and TRBJ2-1; TRBD2 matches at 13 bases. Sample: CD4+ or CD8+ T cells sorted from blood, taken in a trial of the OX40 agonist ivuxolimab. The CDR3 reads CASSLELAGGRGNEQFF. The CDR3, as DNA: TGTGCCAGCAGCTTAGAACTAGCGGGAGGGAGGGGAAATGAGCAGTTCTTC.